This T cell receptor (beta chain) was observed in a study of blood T cell repertoires in COVID-19. Study-level background: The analysed material was cDNA or gDNA that came from T cells, B-cell-depleted T cells, or PBMCs.

Some clones are missing from TCRdb's copy, which holds only in-frame ones; the method was immunoSEQ multiplex PCR. The sample carries approximately 210,000 clones, more than 75% recorded once. The V end was cut by 5 bases, the J end by 0 bases, with 9 bases between. This CDR3 region has 14 residues. CDR1 and CDR2 from the germline V gene are SGHTA and FQGTGA. This chain uses TRBV7-3 with TRBJ2-3, with D possibly being TRBD2 (6 bases). The source material was PBMCs or T cells enriched from blood (not recorded which). The source is a man aged 25-40 years with acute COVID-19. CDR3 amino acids: CASSPGLSTDTQYF. CDR3 nucleotide sequence: TGTGCCAGCAGCCCGGGACTGAGCACAGATACGCAGTATTTT.